This T cell receptor beta chain originates from a study of a mutant IDH1 vaccine in newly diagnosed glioma. About the research overall: In weeks 1, 3, 5, 7, 11, 15, 19 and 23, patients were immunized, eight times in all. Vaccination was launched 4-6 weeks after radiotherapy alone, or with temozolomide cycles. Treated patients were approximately 60% male, around 40% female, mean age about 41 years.

This sample's time point: week 5, during vaccination. The content of each vaccine dose was 300 ug of mutant IDH1 20-mer peptide, and topical imiquimod accompanied it. Worth noting for this clone: Its antigen is not identified.

Study-wide results and caveats: Among top peripheral T cell clonotypes, changes seemed unrelated to pseudoprogression.

Clones were sequenced by immunoSEQ multiplex PCR, and TCRdb holds only the in-frame ones, with some missing. The data contain approximately 76,000 clones, over 75% of them singletons. The CDR3 runs 18 residues. Germline trimming cut 3 bases from V and 5 bases from J; bases unmatched to any gene: 17. From germline, CDR1 is MNHEY and CDR2 SMNVEV (reference sequence). This clonotype was sampled from a woman in her forties or fifties with glioma. The chain uses TRBV27 and TRBJ1-2; 8 nucleotides agree with TRBD1. Here the sequenced sample was PBMCs, taken from a glioma patient whose treatment included an IDH1 peptide vaccine. CDR3 nucleotides: TGTGCCAGCAGTTTTCTTGGTGGGGTGAGGACAGGGAGGTATGGCTACACCTTC. The encoded protein is CASSFLGGVRTGRYGYTF.